This record covers a single T cell receptor (beta chain). Its target is not known. This record belongs to a study of cytomegalovirus exposure and HLA in healthy donors. V was clipped by 7 bases and J by 6 bases, with 18 bases between them. Germline CDR1 reads MDHEN; CDR2 reads SYDVKM. The CDR3 extends over 15 amino acids. While unrecorded immune exposures were likely, the donors were nominally healthy when sampled. Vbeta (60) and Jbeta (13) primers were used in the PCR. The data were produced by immunoSEQ multiplex PCR, yet TCRdb's version contains in-frame clones alone and is incomplete. The sample records some 200,000 clones, approximately 85% being singletons. Study-level results: Cytomegalovirus association was assigned to over 150 TCR beta chains.

This sequence was found in a woman aged 50 to 60 in good health and CMV-seropositive. Sequenced: PBMCs. The chain couples TRBV28 to TRBJ2-2; perhaps TRBD1 as D (5 bases). The CDR3 protein is CASKGPGLRAGELFF. CDR3 in DNA: TGTGCCAGCAAAGGACCAGGGCTTAGGGCCGGGGAGCTGTTTTTT.